These 26 T cell receptor beta chains came from one sample sequenced in a study of blood T cell repertoires in COVID-19. The table came from immunoSEQ multiplex PCR; TCRdb's copy has only in-frame clones and leaves some out. The data contain 300,000 to 450,000 clones, 85% of them singletons. Sequenced material: peripheral blood. The receptors were sampled from a woman between 18 and 29 years old with acute or convalescent COVID-19.

The V call is TRBV19, the J call TRBJ2-1; TRBD2 matches 9 bases. The CDR3 totals 17 residues. Germline loops: CDR1 LNHDA, CDR2 SQIVND (reference sequence). The junction had 13 bases not matched to a gene; V was cut back by 3 bases and J by 7 bases. In DNA form, the CDR3 reads TGTGCCAGTAGTATCGTGAATGCGGGAGGGCTTCGGAATGAGCAGTTCTTC. Encoded protein: CASSIVNAGGLRNEQFF.

This sequence joins TRBV5-1 and TRBJ2-1, with unresolved D. V shed 3 bases and J shed 0 bases, with 10 bases lying between them. This CDR3 has 15 amino acids. Germline loops: CDR1 SGHRS, CDR2 YFSETQ. The CDR3 DNA reads TGCGCCAGCAGCTCCGACGGAGACTCCTACAATGAGCAGTTCTTC. It translates to CASSSDGDSYNEQFF.

CDR3: CASSLLAGGYNNEQFF. The CDR3 nucleotides read TGTGCCAGCAGTTTACTAGCGGGAGGGTATAACAATGAGCAGTTCTTC. V usage is TRBV27 and J usage is TRBJ2-1, with 12 positions matching TRBD2. The V and J ends lost 2 bases and 5 bases, in that order; junction bases with no gene match: 4. The CDR3 is 16 residues long. Looked up from germline, CDR1 is MNHEY and CDR2 is SMNVEV (reference sequence).

The rearrangement joins TRBV30 to TRBJ2-3, with D hard to call. The CDR3 length is 13 residues. V was trimmed by 3 bases and J by 0 bases, leaving 7 bases between them. Germline V lookup: CDR1 GTSNPN, CDR2 SVGIG (reference sequence). The CDR3 loop is CAWRTASTDTQYF. The CDR3 DNA sequence: TGTGCCTGGAGAACAGCTAGCACAGATACGCAGTATTTT.

The V call is TRBV5-4, the J call TRBJ2-2, with D unclear. Germline V lookup: CDR1 SGHNT, CDR2 YYREEE (reference sequence). The germline V and J ends were trimmed by 5 bases and 4 bases, with 9 bases remaining between them. The length of the CDR3 is 13 residues. CDR3 protein: CASRSDSTGELFF. The CDR3 DNA sequence: TGTGCCAGCAGATCTGACTCCACCGGGGAGCTGTTTTTT.

This clone came up a few times. The chain uses TRBV7-9 and TRBJ2-3; the D gene is possibly TRBD1 (6 bases). Trimming stripped 5 bases from V and 3 bases from J, with 9 bases between. Looked up from germline, CDR1 is SEHNR and CDR2 is FQNEAQ (reference sequence). The CDR3 consists of 13 residues. CDR3 loop: CASSARGTDTQYF. The CDR3 nucleotides read TGTGCCAGCAGCGCCAGGGGAACAGATACGCAGTATTTT.

This chain joins TRBV7-2 and TRBJ1-2; D is unclear. CDR3 length equals 15 residues. Per the germline V gene, CDR1 is SGHTA and CDR2 is FQGNSA. The V gene lost 6 bases and the J gene lost 5 bases, with 19 bases spanning the gap. The CDR3 nucleotides read TGTGCCAGCAGTTCCGGGATATATGGCGAATATGGCTACACCTTC. Translating gives CASSSGIYGEYGYTF.

The DNA for the CDR3 is TGTGCCAGCAGTTTTGCAGGGCAGGAGCAGTACTTC. Its protein product is CASSFAGQEQYF. The chain recombines TRBV12-3 or TRBV12-4 with TRBJ2-7; tentative D call: TRBD1 (5 bases). With 3 bases removed from V and 7 bases from J, the gap between germline ends came to 10 bases. This CDR3 has 12 residues.

The chain carries TRBV6-6 and TRBJ2-3; 8 positions agree with TRBD1. The germline CDR1 and CDR2 sequences are MNHNY and SVGAGI (reference sequence). V was pared by 2 bases and J by 0 bases, with 4 bases of the junction left unmatched. CDR3 length: 16 residues. CDR3 nucleotides: TGTGCCAGCAGTTACGACAGGGGCGCCAGCACAGATACGCAGTATTTT. Protein: CASSYDRGASTDTQYF.

The J gene is TRBJ2-3, the V gene TRBV7-3; 9 nucleotides match TRBD2. The CDR3 loop spans 16 amino acids. The germline CDR1 and CDR2 sequences are SGHTA and FQGTGA. The V segment lost 2 bases and the J segment 5 bases; nucleotides outside the gene matches: 8. DNA for the CDR3: TGTGCCAGCAGCTTACTTAGCGGGAGCGGGGGAGATACGCAGTATTTT. This sequence encodes CASSLLSGSGGDTQYF.

The rearrangement uses TRBV28 and TRBJ1-2; 10 bases align to TRBD1. CDR1 is MDHEN and CDR2 is SYDVKM in the germline V gene. CDR3 length: 14 amino acids. Trimming cost V 7 bases and J 3 bases; bases outside gene matches: 5. The CDR3 DNA reads TGTGCCAGCACCGCAGGGACAGGGGACTATGGCTACACCTTC. Its protein is CASTAGTGDYGYTF.

This clone was seen a few times. The chain uses TRBV5-1 and TRBJ2-7; TRBD2 matches 8 bases. This CDR3 is 14 amino acids long. Germline V CDR1 and CDR2: SGHRS, YFSETQ. V gave up 2 bases and J gave up 3 bases; unmatched junction bases: 4. Written as DNA, the CDR3 is TGCGCCAGCAGCTTCAGCGGGAGTCTCTACGAGCAGTACTTC. Translated, it gives CASSFSGSLYEQYF.

This chain uses TRBV18 with TRBJ1-6; TRBD1 matches 7 bases. Germline V gives CDR1 KGHSH, CDR2 LQKENI. V lost 2 bases and J lost 5; bases outside the gene matches: 6. The CDR3 covers 16 residues. The CDR3 is CASSPSTGTDNSPLHF. The DNA for the CDR3 is TGTGCCAGCTCACCAAGCACCGGGACAGATAATTCACCCCTCCACTTT.

The V call is TRBV4-1, the J call TRBJ1-5; TRBD1 is a possible D gene (5 bases). CDR1 is MGHRA and CDR2 is YSYEKL in the germline V gene. V gave up 0 bases and J gave up 5 bases, with 11 bases separating them. This CDR3 comprises 15 residues. The CDR3 is CASSQEGQGYQPQHF. The CDR3 coding sequence is TGCGCCAGCAGCCAAGAGGGCCAGGGCTATCAGCCCCAGCATTTT.

Written as DNA, the CDR3 is TGCGCCAGCAGCTTGAGACAGAACACCGGGGAGCTGTTTTTT. This sequence encodes CASSLRQNTGELFF. The genes are TRBV5-1 and TRBJ2-2, with no clear D. V lost 1 base and J 1 base, leaving 5 bases between the germline ends. The CDR3 is 14 amino acids. Looked up from germline, CDR1 is SGHRS and CDR2 is YFSETQ.

The chain carries TRBV29-1 and TRBJ1-3; 7 bases align to TRBD1. Germline CDR1 reads SQVTM; CDR2 reads ANQGSEA. V was pared by 7 bases and J by 2 bases, with 5 bases of the junction left unmatched. The CDR3 is made up of 13 amino acids. The CDR3 protein is CSAYGQAGNTIYF. In DNA form, the CDR3 reads TGCAGCGCTTACGGACAGGCTGGAAACACCATATATTTT.

V usage is TRBV3-1 (or the pseudogene TRBV3-2) and J usage is TRBJ1-3, with D uncertain. There are 14 residues in the CDR3. V was clipped by 0 bases and J by 3 bases, with 6 bases between them. In germline, CDR1 is LGHDT, CDR2 YNNKEL (reference sequence). CDR3 residues: CASSQDLLGNTIYF. CDR3 nucleotides: TGTGCCAGCAGCCAAGACCTCCTTGGAAACACCATATATTTT.

Notes on this clone: A read error may produce the germline difference seen at one junction end. The chain recombines TRBV6-1 with TRBJ2-5, with D possibly TRBD2 on 6 matching bases. Germline CDR1 reads MNHNS; CDR2 reads SASEGT. The CDR3 has 15 amino acids. CDR3 protein: CASNEGKGGPETQYF. The CDR3, as DNA: TGTGCCAGCAATGAAGGGAAGGGAGGTCCGGAGACCCAGTACTTC.

This chain uses TRBV28 with TRBJ2-1; 7 positions agree with TRBD2. The CDR3 is made up of 13 amino acids. In germline, CDR1 is MDHEN, CDR2 SYDVKM. Trimming at V came to 8 bases and at J to 2 bases, leaving 3 bases not matched to a gene. The CDR3 protein is CASVTSPYNEQFF. In nucleotides, the CDR3 is TGTGCCAGCGTGACTAGCCCCTACAATGAGCAGTTCTTC.

The genes are TRBV12-5 and TRBJ2-1; TRBD2 agrees at 7 bases. Unmatched junction bases numbered 3, after V lost 2 bases and J lost 8 bases. The germline CDR1 and CDR2 sequences are LGHNT and FRNRAP. The CDR3 is 13 amino acids. The CDR3 loop is CASGLSGGDEQFF. The DNA for the CDR3 is TGTGCTAGTGGTTTGTCGGGGGGAGATGAGCAGTTCTTC.

The J gene is TRBJ1-2, the V gene TRBV29-1; 7 bases line up with TRBD1. CDR1 is SQVTM, CDR2 ANQGSEA, per germline. This CDR3 has 14 residues. Trimming removed 6 bases from V and 5 bases from J; junction bases left unmatched: 12. The CDR3 reads CSVFTGVGKYGYTF. The CDR3 DNA reads TGCAGCGTCTTCACAGGGGTCGGGAAATATGGCTACACCTTC.

This clone was counted once. V gene TRBV2 combines with J gene TRBJ2-1; 9 positions agree with TRBD1. The CDR3 is made up of 16 amino acids. Germline assignment: CDR1 SNHLY and CDR2 FYNNEI. J lost 1 base, V lost 1 base, and 2 bases had no gene match. As DNA, the CDR3 is TGTGCCAGCAGTGAAGTGGGACAGGGATCCTACAATGAGCAGTTCTTC. It specifies CASSEVGQGSYNEQFF.

V and J are TRBV12-5 and TRBJ1-5; no firm D call. Germline CDR1 and CDR2: LGHNT and FRNRAP. V lost 2 bases and J 9 bases, leaving 8 bases between the germline ends. The CDR3 loop spans 12 amino acids. CDR3 loop: CASGLPRMPQHF. As DNA, the CDR3 is TGTGCTAGTGGTTTGCCGAGGATGCCCCAGCATTTT.

This rearrangement joins TRBV3-1 (or the pseudogene TRBV3-2) to TRBJ2-1; 15 bases are shared with TRBD2. V lost 0 bases, J lost 1 base, and 4 bases stayed unmatched. Germline V gene data show CDR1 as LGHDT and CDR2 as YNNKEL (reference sequence). This CDR3 spans 19 amino acids. CDR3 sequence: CASSQDPGTSGGSYNEQFF. The CDR3 bases are TGTGCCAGCAGCCAAGATCCAGGGACTAGCGGGGGGTCCTACAATGAGCAGTTCTTC.

The chain couples TRBV12-3 or TRBV12-4 to TRBJ2-7; maybe TRBD1 (6 bases). This CDR3 has 13 amino acids. The V and J ends lost 5 bases and 8 bases respectively, with 16 bases between them. CDR3 coding DNA: TGTGCCAGCAGTGGATGGACAGTCTTCAAGCAGTACTTC. Its translation: CASSGWTVFKQYF.

CDR3 amino acids: CAWSDGDRAQETQYF. Written as DNA, the CDR3 is TGTGCCTGGAGTGACGGGGACAGGGCTCAGGAGACCCAGTACTTC. This chain connects TRBV30 to TRBJ2-5; 9 bases match TRBD1. V shed 1 base, J shed 5 bases, and the junction held 8 bases outside the gene matches. CDR3 length: 15 residues. CDR1 is GTSNPN and CDR2 is SVGIG in the germline V gene (reference sequence). Together with reference TRBV30 and TRBJ2-5, the CDR3 gives the full variable domain: SQTIHQWPATLVQPVGSPLSLECTVEGTSNPNLYWYRQAAGRGLQLLFYSVGIGQISSEVPQNLSASRPQDRQFILSSKKLLLSDSGFYLCAWSDGDRAQETQYFGPGTRLLVL.